Listed below are T cell receptor beta chains from one sample, sequenced in a study of pediatric ulcerative colitis. Data came from immunoSEQ multiplex PCR; TCRdb stores just in-frame clones and leaves some out. The profile covers more than 50,000 clones, with about three quarters appearing a single time and over 4% taken by the ten largest. Material for sequencing was blood. These TCRs come from a boy aged 5-17 years with moderate ulcerative colitis. Both conserved end residues are part of each CDR3. Fields, in order: CDR3 length, J gene, V gene, D gene, clone size, CDR3 protein, CDR3 DNA. A D gene is named only where the DNA matches it firmly. Clone size, where shown, is once, few, many, or a class for clones that have expanded.

14 TRBJ2-2 TRBV28 - - CASSFSTYTGELFF TGTGCCAGCAGTTTCTCGACTTACACCGGGGAGCTGTTTTTT
14 TRBJ1-2 TRBV30 - - CATPGTVGKYGYTF TGTGCCACACCCGGGACCGTGGGGAAATATGGCTACACCTTC
15 TRBJ2-7 TRBV19 TRBD1 - CASSTKGARDYEQYF TGTGCCAGTAGTACAAAGGGGGCTAGGGACTACGAGCAGTACTTC
14 TRBJ1-2 TRBV5-1 - - CASSLGPLNYGYTF TGCGCCAGCAGCTTAGGTCCGCTGAACTATGGCTACACCTTC
15 TRBJ2-2 TRBV19 - once CASSIREGGTGELFF TGTGCCAGTAGTATCAGGGAGGGGGGCACCGGGGAGCTGTTTTTT
15 TRBJ1-1 TRBV18 TRBD1 - CASSPRDRSNTEAFF TGTGCCAGCTCACCGAGGGACAGGTCGAACACTGAAGCTTTCTTT
15 TRBJ2-3 TRBV4-2 TRBD1 - CASSRGQASTDTQYF TGTGCCAGCAGCCGAGGACAGGCTAGCACAGATACGCAGTATTTT
12 TRBJ1-5 TRBV30 - - CAWSQRNQPQHF TGTGCCTGGAGTCAGCGCAATCAGCCCCAGCATTTT
15 TRBJ2-7 TRBV4-3 - - CASSHTGTPSYEQYF TGCGCCAGCAGCCATACCGGGACCCCCTCCTACGAGCAGTACTTC
15 TRBJ2-3 TRBV7-3 - - CASSLNRGGGGTQYF TGTGCCAGCAGCCTCAACAGGGGAGGAGGGGGTACGCAGTATTTT
15 TRBJ1-4 TRBV5-4 - - CASSLDGTPDEKLFF TGTGCCAGCAGCCTGGACGGGACGCCAGATGAAAAACTGTTTTTT
17 TRBJ1-3 TRBV19 - - CASSIEASAAGGNTIYF TGTGCCAGTAGTATAGAGGCCTCCGCCGCGGGGGGAAACACCATATATTTT
15 TRBJ1-1 TRBV5-4 - - CASSEVGRRNTEAFF TGTGCCAGCAGCGAAGTGGGACGGCGAAACACTGAAGCTTTCTTT
15 TRBJ1-1 TRBV18 - - CASSPPARGNTEAFF TGTGCCAGCTCACCACCCGCTCGGGGGAACACTGAAGCTTTCTTT
13 TRBJ1-2 TRBV5-1 - once CASSSGQRYGYTF TGCGCCAGCAGTTCGGGACAACGCTATGGCTACACCTTC
17 TRBJ1-2 TRBV28 TRBD1 few CASSSVPGQGWVGGYTF TGTGCCAGCAGTTCCGTACCGGGACAGGGCTGGGTAGGGGGCTACACCTTC
15 TRBJ1-1 TRBV6-5 - - CASSYYGTLNTEAFF TGTGCCAGCAGTTACTATGGGACACTAAACACTGAAGCTTTCTTT
14 TRBJ2-5 TRBV2 TRBD1 - CASISGTGGETQYF TGTGCCAGCATTTCCGGGACAGGGGGGGAGACCCAGTACTTC
16 TRBJ1-1 TRBV5-5 - - CASSSTWDILNTEAFF TGTGCCAGCAGCTCCACTTGGGACATTTTGAACACTGAAGCTTTCTTT
14 TRBJ2-7 TRBV5-1 - - CASSPEVISYEQYF TGCGCCAGCAGCCCCGAAGTTATCTCCTACGAGCAGTACTTC
16 TRBJ2-7 TRBV4-1 TRBD2 - CASSPSPAGGGYEQYF TGCGCCAGCAGCCCCTCCCCCGCGGGAGGTGGCTACGAGCAGTACTTC
16 TRBJ1-4 TRBV7-2 - - CASSLGSWRVDEKLFF TGTGCCAGCAGCTTAGGGTCTTGGAGGGTGGATGAAAAACTGTTTTTT
10 TRBJ1-6 TRBV2 - once CANPIPSLHF TGTGCCAACCCAATCCCATCCCTCCACTTT
15 TRBJ1-1 TRBV27 - few CASSLSVGMNTEAFF TGTGCCAGCAGTTTGAGTGTCGGGATGAACACTGAAGCTTTCTTT
13 TRBJ2-7 TRBV4-1 - few CASSPNRNTEQYF TGCGCCAGCAGCCCTAACCGAAACACCGAGCAGTACTTC